Listed below are T cell receptor beta chains from one sample, sequenced in a study of shared clonotypes between healthy human individuals. Generated by immunoSEQ multiplex PCR, the TCRdb table keeps only in-frame clones and is missing some. The data hold fewer than 500,000 clones, with approximately 79% observed a single time. The sequenced sample consisted of PBMCs. The receptors stem from a woman between 40 and 55 years old in good health. Some clones in this sample may be carry-over from other donors' samples. Each CDR3 is given with its conserved first and last residue. The order of the fields is clone size, V gene, J gene, D gene, CDR3 DNA, CDR3 protein. A D gene is named only where the DNA matches it firmly. The listing skips clone size in some rows; elsewhere it reads once, few, many or a size class.

abundance: -
v_gene: TRBV18
j_gene: TRBJ2-5
d_gene: -
CDR3nt: TGTGCCAGCTCACCACTTAGGACAGAACAAGAGACCCAGTACTTC
CDR3aa: CASSPLRTEQETQYF

abundance: -
v_gene: TRBV7-3
j_gene: TRBJ2-7
d_gene: TRBD2
CDR3nt: TGTGCCAGCAGCTTCCCGCCGGGAGTAGCGGGAAACTTCTACGAGCAGTACTTC
CDR3aa: CASSFPPGVAGNFYEQYF

abundance: -
v_gene: TRBV28
j_gene: TRBJ2-6
d_gene: TRBD1
CDR3nt: TGTGCCAGCAGTCCCGGAGGGACAGGGGCTTCTGGGGCCAACGTCCTGACTTTC
CDR3aa: CASSPGGTGASGANVLTF

abundance: once
v_gene: TRBV4-1
j_gene: TRBJ2-2
d_gene: -
CDR3nt: TGCGCCAGCAGCCAAGATAGGTTCGTCGGACTGAACACCGGGGAGCTGTTTTTT
CDR3aa: CASSQDRFVGLNTGELFF

abundance: few
v_gene: TRBV30
j_gene: TRBJ1-4
d_gene: TRBD1
CDR3nt: TGTGCCTGGAGTGTAGACAGGGTCGGGGAAAAACTGTTTTTT
CDR3aa: CAWSVDRVGEKLFF

abundance: -
v_gene: TRBV14
j_gene: TRBJ2-6
d_gene: -
CDR3nt: TGTGCCAGCAGCCAATCCGGAAGGGCCAACGTCCTGACTTTC
CDR3aa: CASSQSGRANVLTF

abundance: -
v_gene: TRBV4-3
j_gene: TRBJ2-1
d_gene: TRBD2
CDR3nt: TGCGCCAGCAGCCTCGGACTAGCGGGAGGAAATGAGCAGTTCTTC
CDR3aa: CASSLGLAGGNEQFF

abundance: -
v_gene: TRBV18
j_gene: TRBJ1-3
d_gene: -
CDR3nt: TGTGCCAGCTCACCCACACAGGGAACTGGAAACACCATATATTTT
CDR3aa: CASSPTQGTGNTIYF

abundance: -
v_gene: TRBV19
j_gene: TRBJ1-2
d_gene: TRBD1
CDR3nt: TGTGCCAGTAGTGTACAGGGGATCGGCTATGGCTACACCTTC
CDR3aa: CASSVQGIGYGYTF

abundance: once
v_gene: TRBV28
j_gene: TRBJ1-2
d_gene: -
CDR3nt: TGTGCCAGCAGTTTAACAGGGTTAGGAATGAGCTACACCTTC
CDR3aa: CASSLTGLGMSYTF

abundance: -
v_gene: TRBV28
j_gene: TRBJ1-1
d_gene: TRBD1
CDR3nt: TGTGCCAGCAGTAAAGGGGGCCGGAACACTGAAGCTTTCTTT
CDR3aa: CASSKGGRNTEAFF

abundance: few
v_gene: TRBV5-1
j_gene: TRBJ1-6
d_gene: -
CDR3nt: TGCGCCAGCAGCGTCGAGAGAGTTAGAAATTCACCCCTCCACTTT
CDR3aa: CASSVERVRNSPLHF

abundance: many
v_gene: TRBV4-2
j_gene: TRBJ2-7
d_gene: TRBD2
CDR3nt: TGTGCCAGCAGCCAATCGGTATCGCGGGAGATTCTCTACGAGCAGTACTTC
CDR3aa: CASSQSVSREILYEQYF

abundance: -
v_gene: TRBV7-8
j_gene: TRBJ2-1
d_gene: TRBD2
CDR3nt: TGTGCCAGCAGAAAACAAGGGCTAGCGGGAGTCGGTGGCTACAATGAGCAGTTCTTC
CDR3aa: CASRKQGLAGVGGYNEQFF

abundance: -
v_gene: TRBV4-1
j_gene: TRBJ2-1
d_gene: TRBD2
CDR3nt: TGCGCCAGCAGCCAAATAAGGAGTGGGGCTAGCGGCCCTGTGGGGTCGACATATGAGCAGTTCTTC
CDR3aa: CASSQIRSGASGPVGSTYEQFF

abundance: -
v_gene: TRBV27
j_gene: TRBJ2-1
d_gene: -
CDR3nt: TGTGCCAGCAGTTTAAGGTCCTCTTACAATGAGCAGTTCTTC
CDR3aa: CASSLRSSYNEQFF

abundance: -
v_gene: TRBV2
j_gene: TRBJ2-7
d_gene: -
CDR3nt: TGTGCCAGCAATGGCGCAGGGGACAAAAACGAGCAGTACTTC
CDR3aa: CASNGAGDKNEQYF

abundance: -
v_gene: TRBV18
j_gene: TRBJ1-2
d_gene: TRBD1
CDR3nt: TGTGCCAGCTCACCACCCGGACAGGAAGGTGGCTACACCTTC
CDR3aa: CASSPPGQEGGYTF

abundance: -
v_gene: TRBV2
j_gene: TRBJ2-7
d_gene: -
CDR3nt: TGTGCCAGCATCAGCCATACGTACGAGCAGTACTTC
CDR3aa: CASISHTYEQYF

abundance: -
v_gene: TRBV5-1
j_gene: TRBJ2-5
d_gene: TRBD2
CDR3nt: TGCGCCAGCAGCTCAGGACTAGCGGGAGAGCAGTACTTC
CDR3aa: CASSSGLAGEQYF

abundance: -
v_gene: TRBV7-9
j_gene: TRBJ2-5
d_gene: -
CDR3nt: TGTGCCAGCAGCTCTTTACGGCCATGGTACCAAGAGACCCAGTACTTC
CDR3aa: CASSSLRPWYQETQYF

abundance: many
v_gene: TRBV16
j_gene: TRBJ1-2
d_gene: TRBD1
CDR3nt: TGTGCCAGCAGCCGGGGGAGCGGACAGGCCTCTAACTATGGCTACACCTTC
CDR3aa: CASSRGSGQASNYGYTF

abundance: -
v_gene: TRBV6-5
j_gene: TRBJ1-4
d_gene: -
CDR3nt: TGTGCCAGCGGGCATCAGAACAGTAATGAAAAACTGTTTTTT
CDR3aa: CASGHQNSNEKLFF

abundance: -
v_gene: TRBV27
j_gene: TRBJ2-4
d_gene: -
CDR3nt: TGTGCCAGCAGCCCCGACCGGGGGCACATTCAGTACTTC
CDR3aa: CASSPDRGHIQYF

abundance: -
v_gene: TRBV7-9
j_gene: TRBJ2-5
d_gene: -
CDR3nt: TGTGCCAGCAGCTTCTCAGGAGGAAAAGAGACCCAGTACTTC
CDR3aa: CASSFSGGKETQYF

abundance: -
v_gene: TRBV30
j_gene: TRBJ1-1
d_gene: -
CDR3nt: TGTGCCTGGAGTGTCGTACAGGGTGATACTAAAGCTTTCTTT
CDR3aa: CAWSVVQGDTKAFF

abundance: -
v_gene: TRBV30
j_gene: TRBJ1-1
d_gene: TRBD1
CDR3nt: TGTGCCTACAGACAGGGTCTAATCCTGATGAACACTGAAGCTTTCTTT
CDR3aa: CAYRQGLILMNTEAFF

abundance: few
v_gene: TRBV6-1
j_gene: TRBJ1-2
d_gene: TRBD1
CDR3nt: TGTGCCAGCAGTGATCCACCGGGACAGGGGAACTATGGCTACACCTTC
CDR3aa: CASSDPPGQGNYGYTF

abundance: -
v_gene: TRBV10-3
j_gene: TRBJ1-5
d_gene: -
CDR3nt: TGTGCCATCAGGCGGGAGACCAATCAGCCCCAGCATTTT
CDR3aa: CAIRRETNQPQHF

abundance: -
v_gene: TRBV28
j_gene: TRBJ1-1
d_gene: -
CDR3nt: TGTGCCAGCAGATCCGGACAGTTTGAAGCTTTCTTT
CDR3aa: CASRSGQFEAFF

abundance: -
v_gene: TRBV10-3
j_gene: TRBJ1-5
d_gene: TRBD1
CDR3nt: TGTGCCATCAGTGACTCCGGGACAGGGGCTCAGCCCCAGCATTTT
CDR3aa: CAISDSGTGAQPQHF

abundance: -
v_gene: TRBV25-1
j_gene: TRBJ2-1
d_gene: TRBD2
CDR3nt: TGTGCCAGCAGCCCCTCTAGCGGGGGGTACAATGAGCAGTTCTTC
CDR3aa: CASSPSSGGYNEQFF

abundance: -
v_gene: TRBV11-2
j_gene: TRBJ2-4
d_gene: TRBD2
CDR3nt: TGTGCCAGCAGCTTACCCGGGAGCGGGGTCATTCAGTACTTC
CDR3aa: CASSLPGSGVIQYF

abundance: -
v_gene: TRBV7-9
j_gene: TRBJ2-1
d_gene: -
CDR3nt: TGTGCCAGCAGCTTAGGACCCGCGGCCTCCAATGAGCAGTTCTTC
CDR3aa: CASSLGPAASNEQFF

abundance: -
v_gene: TRBV5-1
j_gene: TRBJ1-2
d_gene: TRBD1
CDR3nt: TGCGCCAGCAGCGCCGGGACAGGGGGTTTGGGCTACACCTTC
CDR3aa: CASSAGTGGLGYTF

abundance: -
v_gene: TRBV2
j_gene: TRBJ2-5
d_gene: -
CDR3nt: TGTGCCAGCAGTGAAGCACAGGTCCAAGAGACCCAGTACTTC
CDR3aa: CASSEAQVQETQYF

abundance: -
v_gene: TRBV10-3
j_gene: TRBJ1-1
d_gene: TRBD1
CDR3nt: TGTGCCACCACATTCGAGACAGGGGTCACTGAAGCTTTCTTT
CDR3aa: CATTFETGVTEAFF

abundance: -
v_gene: TRBV9
j_gene: TRBJ2-1
d_gene: TRBD2
CDR3nt: TGTGCCAGCAGTAACCGCGGGGGGCCCTGGGATGAGCAGTTCTTC
CDR3aa: CASSNRGGPWDEQFF

abundance: -
v_gene: TRBV5-4
j_gene: TRBJ2-3
d_gene: TRBD2
CDR3nt: TGTGCCAGCAGCCCCTGGACTAGGAGGGCAGATACGCAGTATTTT
CDR3aa: CASSPWTRRADTQYF

abundance: -
v_gene: TRBV2
j_gene: TRBJ1-2
d_gene: -
CDR3nt: TGTGCCAGCAGTGAATCTTTTGCCGGCCATGGCTACACCTTC
CDR3aa: CASSESFAGHGYTF

abundance: -
v_gene: TRBV21-1
j_gene: TRBJ2-3
d_gene: -
CDR3nt: TGTGCCAGCAGCACAGCAGGGACTCGGACAGATACGCAGTATTTT
CDR3aa: CASSTAGTRTDTQYF

abundance: -
v_gene: TRBV9
j_gene: TRBJ2-5
d_gene: TRBD1
CDR3nt: TGTGCCAGCAGCGTGGGGGACAGGGTTCAAGAGACCCAGTACTTC
CDR3aa: CASSVGDRVQETQYF

abundance: -
v_gene: TRBV21-1
j_gene: TRBJ2-7
d_gene: -
CDR3nt: TGTGCCAGCAGCAAAGGAAGTTCTAGCGGGAGGAGGCTCTCCTACGAGCAGTACTTC
CDR3aa: CASSKGSSSGRRLSYEQYF

abundance: few
v_gene: TRBV4-1
j_gene: TRBJ2-1
d_gene: -
CDR3nt: TGCGCCAGCAGCCAGTCCACAGGATCTACGAGCGATGAGCAGTTCTTC
CDR3aa: CASSQSTGSTSDEQFF

abundance: -
v_gene: TRBV5-1
j_gene: TRBJ2-5
d_gene: -
CDR3nt: TGCGCCAGCAGCTTGGTTGGCCAGCCCCAAGAGACCCAGTACTTC
CDR3aa: CASSLVGQPQETQYF

abundance: -
v_gene: TRBV11-2
j_gene: TRBJ2-2
d_gene: TRBD2
CDR3nt: TGTGCCAGCAGCTTTAGCGGGAGGGCCGTCACCGGGGAGCTGTTTTTT
CDR3aa: CASSFSGRAVTGELFF

abundance: once
v_gene: TRBV5-1
j_gene: TRBJ2-4
d_gene: TRBD2
CDR3nt: TGCGCCAGCAGCTTGATGACTAGCGGGAGCGGAATTAGTACCTTC
CDR3aa: CASSLMTSGSGISTF

abundance: -
v_gene: TRBV27
j_gene: TRBJ2-7
d_gene: -
CDR3nt: TGTGCCAGCAGTTTAGAGGGACTTTCCTACGAGCAGTACTTC
CDR3aa: CASSLEGLSYEQYF

abundance: once
v_gene: TRBV4-3
j_gene: TRBJ2-2
d_gene: TRBD2
CDR3nt: TGCGCCAGCAGCCCAACCGGACTAGCGGGAAACACCGGGGAGCTGTTTTTT
CDR3aa: CASSPTGLAGNTGELFF

abundance: -
v_gene: TRBV4-3
j_gene: TRBJ2-7
d_gene: TRBD2
CDR3nt: TGCGCCAGCAGCCAAGTCGCGGGAGGGCCCTACGAGCAGTACTTC
CDR3aa: CASSQVAGGPYEQYF

abundance: once
v_gene: TRBV5-4
j_gene: TRBJ2-2
d_gene: -
CDR3nt: TGTGCCAGCAGCCCCCCTGCGGGATCGGTAACCGGGGAGCTGTTTTTT
CDR3aa: CASSPPAGSVTGELFF

abundance: -
v_gene: TRBV6-1
j_gene: TRBJ2-5
d_gene: TRBD2
CDR3nt: TGTGCCACCCGGACTAGCGGCCAAGAGACCCAGTACTTC
CDR3aa: CATRTSGQETQYF

abundance: -
v_gene: TRBV4-3
j_gene: TRBJ2-7
d_gene: -
CDR3nt: TGCGCCAGCAGCCAAACCCGGACAGTGATCCCCTACGAGCAGTACTTC
CDR3aa: CASSQTRTVIPYEQYF

abundance: -
v_gene: TRBV6-5
j_gene: TRBJ1-1
d_gene: TRBD1
CDR3nt: TGTGCCAGCAGTTACGTACAGGGGGCGACTGAAGCTTTCTTT
CDR3aa: CASSYVQGATEAFF

abundance: -
v_gene: TRBV5-5
j_gene: TRBJ1-1
d_gene: TRBD1
CDR3nt: TGTGCCAGCAGCTTTACAGGGGGCAACACTGAAGCTTTCTTT
CDR3aa: CASSFTGGNTEAFF

abundance: -
v_gene: TRBV7-9
j_gene: TRBJ2-7
d_gene: TRBD2
CDR3nt: TGTGCCAGCAGTAGTAGCGGGAGGACTAGATACGAGCAGTACTTC
CDR3aa: CASSSSGRTRYEQYF

abundance: -
v_gene: TRBV6-4
j_gene: TRBJ1-5
d_gene: -
CDR3nt: TGTGCCAGCAGGACTCTGGGGGGACCGACAAATCAGCCCCAGCATTTT
CDR3aa: CASRTLGGPTNQPQHF

abundance: few
v_gene: TRBV2
j_gene: TRBJ1-2
d_gene: TRBD1
CDR3nt: TGTGCCAGCAGGGACAGGGACCTCGGCTATGGCTACACCTTC
CDR3aa: CASRDRDLGYGYTF

abundance: -
v_gene: TRBV11-2
j_gene: TRBJ2-7
d_gene: TRBD2
CDR3nt: TGTGCCAGCAGCCATCAGCTTTCGGTAGCGGGGCTCGAGCAGTACTTC
CDR3aa: CASSHQLSVAGLEQYF

abundance: -
v_gene: TRBV6-6
j_gene: TRBJ2-5
d_gene: -
CDR3nt: TGTGCCAGCAGTTCCTTAGGCCGGAAAGAGACCCAGTACTTC
CDR3aa: CASSSLGRKETQYF